Listed below are T cell receptor beta chains from one sample, sequenced in a study of shared clonotypes between healthy human individuals. Clones were sequenced by immunoSEQ multiplex PCR, and TCRdb holds only the in-frame ones, with some missing. The table has approximately 1.9 million clones, about 94% seen once. The sequencing sample was made of naive CD8+ T cells from PBMCs. These receptors were collected from a man younger than 35 in good health. Some clones in this sample may be carry-over from other donors' samples. The CDR3 runs from the conserved cysteine through the conserved F or W. The order of the fields is V gene, D gene, clone size, J gene, CDR3 protein, CDR3 DNA. D genes are given only for firm matches. Some rows mark clone size as missing; the rest say once, few, many or name a class of expanded clone.

TRBV4-2	TRBD2	.	TRBJ2-7	CASSQDWNSGRVFYEQYF	TGTGCCAGCAGCCAAGATTGGAACAGCGGGAGGGTTTTCTACGAGCAGTACTTC
TRBV5-1	TRBD1	.	TRBJ2-7	CASSPGQGPDEQYF	TGCGCCAGCAGCCCGGGACAGGGTCCCGACGAGCAGTACTTC
TRBV19	.	.	TRBJ2-7	CASSITEGTGYEQYF	TGTGCCAGTAGTATTACCGAGGGGACGGGCTACGAGCAGTACTTC
TRBV27	.	.	TRBJ1-5	CASSLGHNLGQPQHF	TGTGCCAGCAGTTTAGGACACAACCTGGGTCAGCCCCAGCATTTT
TRBV9	TRBD1	.	TRBJ1-4	CASSWDSGNEKLFF	TGTGCCAGCAGCTGGGACAGCGGCAATGAAAAACTGTTTTTT
TRBV4-1	.	.	TRBJ2-1	CASSQDLYGTSSYNEQFF	TGCGCCAGCAGCCAAGATCTATACGGGACCAGCTCCTACAATGAGCAGTTCTTC
TRBV30	.	.	TRBJ1-1	CAGFYGRGQLFMNTEAFF	TGTGCAGGGTTTTACGGTCGGGGGCAACTCTTCATGAACACTGAAGCTTTCTTT
TRBV28	.	.	TRBJ1-2	CASPGLVSGPRGYGYTF	TGTGCCAGCCCGGGGCTCGTCTCCGGGCCAAGGGGCTATGGCTACACCTTC
TRBV9	TRBD1	.	TRBJ1-1	CASSVAPSRGMNTEAFF	TGTGCCAGCAGCGTAGCACCGTCCAGGGGGATGAACACTGAAGCTTTCTTT
TRBV29-1	.	.	TRBJ1-1	CSVEGAGSEAFF	TGCAGCGTTGAGGGGGCTGGGTCTGAAGCTTTCTTT
TRBV29-1	TRBD2	.	TRBJ2-1	CSVEVPPGLAGVEFF	TGCAGCGTTGAAGTTCCTCCGGGACTAGCGGGAGTGGAGTTCTTC
TRBV2	.	.	TRBJ2-3	CASSGGTLMYPTQYF	TGTGCCAGCAGTGGGGGGACCTTAATGTACCCTACGCAGTATTTT
TRBV28	.	.	TRBJ1-1	CASRTGPEAFF	TGTGCCAGCAGGACAGGACCTGAAGCTTTCTTT
TRBV29-1	.	.	TRBJ2-5	CSVVQETQYF	TGCAGCGTTGTTCAAGAGACCCAGTACTTC
TRBV5-4	.	.	TRBJ2-7	CASSLERGNRDEQYF	TGTGCCAGCAGCTTGGAAAGGGGGAATAGAGACGAGCAGTACTTC
TRBV28	TRBD2	.	TRBJ2-1	CASSLTPGLAGDTSYNEQFF	TGTGCCAGCAGTTTAACTCCCGGACTAGCGGGAGACACCTCCTACAATGAGCAGTTCTTC
TRBV2	TRBD1	once	TRBJ2-7	CASSERWDRAYEQYF	TGTGCCAGCAGTGAACGGTGGGACAGGGCCTACGAGCAGTACTTC
TRBV6-5	TRBD1	.	TRBJ1-2	CASSSGGDRAGYTF	TGTGCCAGCAGTTCCGGGGGAGACAGGGCTGGCTACACCTTC
TRBV5-1	.	.	TRBJ1-2	CASSLEPGLYGYTF	TGCGCCAGCAGCCTGGAACCGGGACTGTACGGCTACACCTTC
TRBV18	.	.	TRBJ2-3	CASSPPGDTQYF	TGTGCCAGCTCACCACCTGGGGATACGCAGTATTTT